This T cell receptor beta chain was identified during a study of cytomegalovirus exposure and HLA in healthy donors. Whole-study results and caveats: A later analysis showed that HLA-associated TCR beta chains had undergone more clonal expansion than equally common others. The study put about 180 TCR beta chains on its list as cytomegalovirus-associated.

Primers: 60 Vbeta forward and 13 Jbeta reverse. The table came from immunoSEQ multiplex PCR; TCRdb's copy has only in-frame clones and leaves some out. The table lists 70,000 or so clones, around 74% of them singletons. Germline V gene data show CDR1 as MNHNS and CDR2 as SASEGT. Deletions cut 5 bases from V and 6 bases from J, with 11 bases between. The CDR3 is 12 amino acids. As to this clone: What it binds is unknown.

The chain uses TRBV6-1 and TRBJ2-7; no clear D gene. The clonotype comes from a woman aged 60-75 years in good health and CMV-seropositive. The specimen sequenced was PBMCs. The CDR3 DNA sequence: TGTGCCAGCAGTACGACTGACGGCGAGCAGTACTTC. Amino acids: CASSTTDGEQYF.